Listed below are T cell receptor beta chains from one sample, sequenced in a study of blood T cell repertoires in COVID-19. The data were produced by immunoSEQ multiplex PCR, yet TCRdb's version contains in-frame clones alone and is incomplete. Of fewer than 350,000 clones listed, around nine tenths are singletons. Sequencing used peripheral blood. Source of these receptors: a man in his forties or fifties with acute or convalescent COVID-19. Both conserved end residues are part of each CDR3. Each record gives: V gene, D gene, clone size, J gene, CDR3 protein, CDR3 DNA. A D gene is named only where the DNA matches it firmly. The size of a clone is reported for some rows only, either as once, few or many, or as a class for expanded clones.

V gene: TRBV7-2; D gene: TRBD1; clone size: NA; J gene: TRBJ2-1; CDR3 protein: CASSGTGHSTNEQFF; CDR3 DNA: TGTGCCAGCAGCGGGACAGGTCATTCGACGAATGAGCAGTTCTTC
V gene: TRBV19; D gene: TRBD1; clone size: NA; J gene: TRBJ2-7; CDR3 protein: CASPWTGSYEQYF; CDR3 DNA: TGTGCCAGTCCCTGGACAGGTTCCTACGAGCAGTACTTC
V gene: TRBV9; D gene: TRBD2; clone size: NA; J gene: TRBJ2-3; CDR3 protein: CASSPRTSGGTDTQYF; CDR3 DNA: TGTGCCAGCAGCCCCCGGACTAGCGGGGGAACGGATACGCAGTATTTT
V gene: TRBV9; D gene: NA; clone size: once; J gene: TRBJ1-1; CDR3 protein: CASSGQTVTEAFF; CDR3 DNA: TGTGCCAGCAGCGGGCAGACAGTCACTGAAGCTTTCTTT
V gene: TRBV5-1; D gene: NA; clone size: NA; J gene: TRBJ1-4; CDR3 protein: CASGDSTNEKLFF; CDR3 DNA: TGCGCCAGCGGAGATTCAACTAATGAAAAACTGTTTTTT
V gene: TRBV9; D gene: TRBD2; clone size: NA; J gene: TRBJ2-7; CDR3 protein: CASSAQPSGGDYEQYF; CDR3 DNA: TGTGCCAGCAGCGCGCAGCCTAGCGGGGGGGATTACGAGCAGTACTTC
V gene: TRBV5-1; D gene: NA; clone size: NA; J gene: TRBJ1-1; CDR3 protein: CASSLTGAEAFF; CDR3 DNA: TGCGCCAGCAGCTTGACTGGTGCTGAAGCTTTCTTT
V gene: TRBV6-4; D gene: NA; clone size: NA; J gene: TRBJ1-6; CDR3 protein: CASSDWGGNSPLHF; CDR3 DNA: TGTGCCAGCAGTGACTGGGGCGGTAATTCACCCCTCCACTTT
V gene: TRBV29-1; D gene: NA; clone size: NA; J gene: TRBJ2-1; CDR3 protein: CSVVIRGHISSYNEQFF; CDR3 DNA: TGCAGCGTTGTGATCAGGGGCCACATATCTTCCTACAATGAGCAGTTCTTC
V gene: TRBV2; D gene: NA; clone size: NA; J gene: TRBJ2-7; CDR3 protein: CASSFTDSAYEQYF; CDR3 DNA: TGTGCCAGCAGTTTCACGGACAGTGCCTACGAGCAGTACTTC
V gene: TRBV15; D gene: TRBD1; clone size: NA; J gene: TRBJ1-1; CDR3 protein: CATSINRGATEAFF; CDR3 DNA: TGTGCCACCAGCATCAACAGGGGTGCCACTGAAGCTTTCTTT
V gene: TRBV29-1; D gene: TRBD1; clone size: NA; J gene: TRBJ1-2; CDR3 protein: CSVEPLDRGNGYTF; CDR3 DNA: TGCAGCGTTGAGCCTTTGGACAGGGGCAATGGCTACACCTTC
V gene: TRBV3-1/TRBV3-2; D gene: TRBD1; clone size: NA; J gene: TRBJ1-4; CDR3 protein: CASSLQGAGEKLFF; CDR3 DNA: TGTGCCAGCAGCCTACAGGGGGCAGGTGAAAAACTGTTTTTT